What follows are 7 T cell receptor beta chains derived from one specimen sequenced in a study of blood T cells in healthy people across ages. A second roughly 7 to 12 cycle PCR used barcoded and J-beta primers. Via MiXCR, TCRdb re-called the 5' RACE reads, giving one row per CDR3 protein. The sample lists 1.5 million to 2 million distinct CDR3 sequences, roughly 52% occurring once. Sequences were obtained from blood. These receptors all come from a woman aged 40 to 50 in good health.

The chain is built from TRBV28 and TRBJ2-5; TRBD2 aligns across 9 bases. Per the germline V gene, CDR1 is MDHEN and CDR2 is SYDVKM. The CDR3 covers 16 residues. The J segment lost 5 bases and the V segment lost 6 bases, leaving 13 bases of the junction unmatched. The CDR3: CASRHTLAGAGETQYF. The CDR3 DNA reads TGTGCCAGCAGACACACATTAGCGGGGGCGGGGGAGACCCAGTACTTC.

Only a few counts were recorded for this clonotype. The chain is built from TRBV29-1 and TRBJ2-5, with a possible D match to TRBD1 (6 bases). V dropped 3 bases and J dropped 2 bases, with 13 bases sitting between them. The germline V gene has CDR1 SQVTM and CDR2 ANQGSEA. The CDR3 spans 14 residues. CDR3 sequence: CSVDVGRGQETQYF. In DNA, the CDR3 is TGCAGCGTTGATGTGGGAAGGGGGCAAGAGACCCAGTACTTC.

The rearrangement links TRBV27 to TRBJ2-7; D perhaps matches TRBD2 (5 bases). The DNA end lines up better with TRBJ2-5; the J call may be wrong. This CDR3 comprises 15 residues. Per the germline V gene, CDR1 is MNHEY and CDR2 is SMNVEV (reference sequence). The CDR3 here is CASSLWAGVQETQYF. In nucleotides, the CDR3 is TGTGCCAGCAGTTTATGGGCGGGTGTGCAGGAGACCCAGTACTTC.

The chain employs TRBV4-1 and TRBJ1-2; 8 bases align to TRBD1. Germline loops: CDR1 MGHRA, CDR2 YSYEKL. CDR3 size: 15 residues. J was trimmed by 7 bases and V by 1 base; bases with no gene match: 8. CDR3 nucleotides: TGCGCCAGCAGCCAAGGTCAGGACAGGGTCCGTGGCTACACCTTC. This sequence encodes CASSQGQDRVRGYTF.

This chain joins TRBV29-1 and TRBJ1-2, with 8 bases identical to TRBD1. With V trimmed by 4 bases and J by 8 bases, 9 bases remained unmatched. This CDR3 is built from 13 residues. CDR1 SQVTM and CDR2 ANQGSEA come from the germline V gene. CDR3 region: CSVVRTGSWGYTF. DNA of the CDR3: TGCAGCGTTGTGAGGACAGGGAGCTGGGGCTACACCTTC.

The CDR3 DNA reads as TGTGCCAGCAGTTTGTGGACAGGGTTCACCGGGGAGCTGTTTTTT. Translation: CASSLWTGFTGELFF. This rearrangement joins TRBV12-3 or TRBV12-4 to TRBJ2-2; 8 bases map to TRBD1. The CDR3 sequence is 15 residues long. V lost 3 bases and J lost 4; bases outside the gene matches: 4.

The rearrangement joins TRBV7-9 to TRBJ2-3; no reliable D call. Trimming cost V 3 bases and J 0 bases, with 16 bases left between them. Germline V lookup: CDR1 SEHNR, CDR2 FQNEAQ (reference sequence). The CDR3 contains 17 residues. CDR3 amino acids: CASSFSHPITSTDTQYF. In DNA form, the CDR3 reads TGTGCCAGCAGCTTTTCCCATCCCATCACTAGCACAGATACGCAGTATTTT. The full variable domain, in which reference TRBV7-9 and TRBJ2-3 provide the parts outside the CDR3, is DTGVSQNPRHKITKRGQNVTFRCDPISEHNRLYWYRQTLGQGPEFLTYFQNEAQLEKSRLLSDRFSAERPKGSFSTLEIQRTEQGDSAMYLCASSFSHPITSTDTQYFGPGTRLTVL.